The 25 T cell receptor beta chains listed next were all sequenced from one sample in a study of T cells after yellow fever vaccination (dated by TCRdb to between 2018 and 2020). Library generation was performed with 5' RACE. The sequencer was an Illumina NovaSeq 6000. TCRdb trimmed the raw reads at Q25, called clones with MiXCR and kept productive beta chains. Each CDR3 protein gets just one entry, which takes the most common genes and DNA from the rows behind it. The sample includes 300,000 to 400,000 distinct CDR3 sequences, with about 4% observed a single time. The top ten hold roughly 26% of the sample. Reading the label with the study, this specimen's treatment or condition is: live attenuated yellow fever vaccine strain. The sample consisted of PBMCs, taken 5 days after the yellow fever booster vaccination. The receptors come from a man younger than 35 who received the YFV17D yellow fever vaccine.

Ten or more counts support this clonotype. J is TRBJ2-3 and V is TRBV20-1; TRBD2 matches at 9 bases. The CDR3 has 15 amino acids. CDR1 and CDR2 from the germline V gene are DFQATT and SNEGSKA (reference sequence). After removal of 1 base from V and 6 bases from J, the junction contained 8 bases not matched to a gene. As DNA, the CDR3 is TGCAGTGCTAGAGCTGAGCGGGGGGTTTGGGATACGCAGTATTTT. Translated, it gives CSARAERGVWDTQYF.

This clonotype turned up a few times. The gene calls are TRBV20-1 and TRBJ1-2; the D gene is possibly TRBD1 (5 bases). Germline V gives CDR1 DFQATT, CDR2 SNEGSKA (reference sequence). The CDR3 is made up of 13 amino acids. V was shortened by 3 bases and J by 6 bases, with 14 bases between the two germline ends. For the CDR3, the DNA is TGCAGTGCTAGGAGCCAGGGTGAGGATGGCTACACCTTC. Translated: CSARSQGEDGYTF.

The chain has TRBV19 and TRBJ1-2; 8 bases map to TRBD1. With V trimmed by 4 bases and J by 8 bases, 9 bases remained unmatched. CDR3 length equals 14 residues. Germline V gene data show CDR1 as LNHDA and CDR2 as SQIVND (reference sequence). CDR3 region: CASSTSRQGIGYTF. The CDR3 DNA reads TGTGCCAGTAGTACCTCGCGACAGGGGATAGGCTACACCTTC.

This clonotype was observed many times. The CDR3 here is CASSRRTSGLNEQFF. The CDR3 DNA follows: TGTGCCAGCAGTCGTCGGACTAGCGGCCTCAATGAGCAGTTCTTC. The chain couples TRBV6-2 or TRBV6-3 to TRBJ2-1; 10 nucleotides agree with TRBD2. The CDR3 runs to 15 residues. V trimming: 5 bases; J trimming: 6 bases; junction bases outside the gene matches: 7. CDR1 is MNHEY and CDR2 is SVGEGT in the germline V gene.

V usage is TRBV12-2 and J usage is TRBJ2-4; the table calls TRBD2, which could not be checked here. TRBV12-2 is flagged as a pseudogene. CDR3 length: 17 residues. CDR3 nucleotides: TGTGCAAGTCGCTTAGCCCCCGCGGGGTATGTCGAAAACATTCAGTACTTC. Amino acids: CASRLAPAGYVENIQYF.

The rearrangement links TRBV12-3 or TRBV12-4 to TRBJ1-6; D is perhaps TRBD1 (5 bases). Trimming shortened V by 6 bases and J by 7 bases, and 13 bases separated the two germline ends. The CDR3 runs 14 residues. The CDR3, as DNA: TGTGCCAGCAGCCCACGGGACGGCAATTCACCCCTCCACTTT. Translating it yields CASSPRDGNSPLHF.

This clonotype was picked up a small number of times. The rearrangement links TRBV7-9 to TRBJ1-3; possible D gene TRBD1, 5 bases. Trimming removed 3 bases from V and 4 bases from J, with 13 bases in between. The CDR3 has 15 amino acids. Germline CDR1 SEHNR, CDR2 FQNEAQ (reference sequence). The CDR3 region has the DNA TGTGCCAGCAGCTTCGCGGGACGGCTCGGAAACACCATATATTTT. Translated, it gives CASSFAGRLGNTIYF.

This clonotype was detected many times. V gene TRBV27 combines with J gene TRBJ2-7; tentative D call: TRBD1 (6 bases). CDR3 length: 13 residues. V dropped 0 bases and J dropped 4 bases, with 7 bases sitting between them. Germline V gives CDR1 MNHEY, CDR2 SMNVEV (reference sequence). CDR3 sequence: CASSLSRGYEQYV. The DNA of the CDR3 is TGTGCCAGCAGTTTATCCAGGGGTTACGAGCAGTACGTC.

CDR3 coding DNA: TGTGCCAGCCAACGAGAAAGGACAGGGTATGGCTACACCTTC. As protein: CASQRERTGYGYTF. The chain employs TRBV19 and TRBJ1-2; 8 nucleotides agree with TRBD1. Germline trimming cut 9 bases from V and 5 bases from J; bases unmatched to any gene: 11. The CDR3 loop spans 14 amino acids. Germline values: CDR1 LNHDA, CDR2 SQIVND (reference sequence). Variable domain in full (rest from reference TRBV19 and TRBJ1-2): DGGITQSPKYLFRKEGQNVTLSCEQNLNHDAMYWYRQDPGQGLRLIYYSQIVNDFQKGDIAEGYSVSREKKESFPLTVTSAQKNPTAFYLCASQRERTGYGYTFGSGTRLTVV.

The gene calls are TRBV10-3 and TRBJ1-1; D is unclear. V dropped 3 bases and J dropped 1 base, with 6 bases sitting between them. Germline-derived CDR1 and CDR2 are ENHRY and SYGVKD. The CDR3 contains 13 residues. The CDR3: CAISENPNTEAFF. The CDR3 DNA sequence: TGTGCCATCAGTGAAAACCCGAACACTGAAGCTTTCTTT.

This clonotype was seen more than once but under ten times. The chain employs TRBV20-1 and TRBJ2-5, with 9 positions matching TRBD2. V shed 0 bases, J shed 0 bases, and the junction held 5 bases outside the gene matches. CDR1 is DFQATT, CDR2 SNEGSKA, per germline (reference sequence). CDR3 length: 16 amino acids. CDR3 loop: CSARELAGAYQETQYF. CDR3 coding DNA: TGCAGTGCTAGAGAGTTAGCGGGGGCGTACCAAGAGACCCAGTACTTC.

The sample holds many counts of this clonotype. The gene calls are TRBV7-2 and TRBJ2-7; D is uncertain. This CDR3 spans 16 amino acids. Germline CDR1 reads SGHTA; CDR2 reads FQGNSA. V dropped 5 bases and J dropped 3 bases, with 20 bases sitting between them. The CDR3 here is CASSAAPAATIYEQYF. DNA of the CDR3: TGTGCCAGCAGCGCGGCCCCCGCGGCTACAATCTACGAGCAGTACTTC.

J is TRBJ2-3 and V is TRBV11-3, with 9 positions matching TRBD2. This CDR3 is 17 amino acids long. The germline V gene has CDR1 SGHNT and CDR2 YENEEA. Trimming at V came to 2 bases and at J to 6 bases, leaving 12 bases not matched to a gene. CDR3 nucleotide sequence: TGTGCCAGCAGCTTAAGAGTAGCGGGGGCCCCAGAGGATACGCAGTATTTT. This sequence encodes CASSLRVAGAPEDTQYF.

This clonotype was observed a handful of times. V gene TRBV5-1 combines with J gene TRBJ1-1, with TRBD1 as a possible D gene (6 bases). The ends were cut back, 4 bases at V and 4 bases at J, with 17 bases in the middle. This CDR3 spans 15 amino acids. CDR1 is SGHRS, CDR2 YFSETQ, per germline. The chain's CDR3 is CASSVRGPGGTEAFF. The CDR3 coding sequence is TGCGCCAGCAGCGTCAGGGGTCCGGGGGGCACTGAAGCTTTCTTT. The variable domain in full, completed from reference TRBV5-1 and TRBJ1-1, reads KAGVTQTPRYLIKTRGQQVTLSCSPISGHRSVSWYQQTPGQGLQFLFEYFSETQRNKGNFPGRFSGRQFSNSRSEMNVSTLELGDSALYLCASSVRGPGGTEAFFGQGTRLTVV.

The chain couples TRBV4-1 to TRBJ2-3; weak D call: TRBD1 (5 bases). Germline assignment: CDR1 MGHRA and CDR2 YSYEKL. The CDR3 spans 17 residues. Between the trimmed V and J ends, which lost 2 bases and 4 bases, there was a span of 19 bases. The CDR3 nucleotides read TGCGCCAGCAGCCAACGTGCGTCCGCTGGGGCGGCAGATACGCAGTATTTT. This translates into CASSQRASAGAADTQYF.

This clonotype has more than one count but fewer than ten. The chain links TRBV3-1 to TRBJ1-3; unclear D gene. Trimming removed 5 bases from V and 0 bases from J, with 8 bases in between. The CDR3 spans 14 residues. Germline loops: CDR1 LGHDT, CDR2 YNNKEL (reference sequence). CDR3 amino acids: CASSYSASGNTIYF. DNA for the CDR3: TGTGCCAGCAGCTACAGTGCCTCTGGAAACACCATATATTTT.

In this sample, this clonotype turned up a few times. The chain recombines TRBV5-1 with TRBJ1-5; no definite D call. CDR3 size: 14 residues. V gave up 0 bases and J gave up 2 bases, with 6 bases separating them. Germline V gene sequence: CDR1 SGHRS, CDR2 YFSETQ. The CDR3 spells CASSLGLRNQPQHF. CDR3 DNA: TGCGCCAGCAGCTTGGGTTTGCGCAATCAGCCCCAGCATTTT.

This clonotype has only a few counts. The chain carries TRBV5-1 and TRBJ1-2; D gene uncertain. The CDR3 loop spans 13 amino acids. The germline V gene has CDR1 SGHRS and CDR2 YFSETQ. Trimming left V 1 base short and J 4 bases short, with 8 bases between. CDR3 nucleotides: TGCGCCAGCAGCTTGCTAGACCCCTATGGCTACACCTTC. Translation: CASSLLDPYGYTF.

This clonotype was seen ten or more times. This rearrangement joins TRBV4-1 to TRBJ1-1; D is possibly TRBD1 (6 bases). Germline assignment: CDR1 MGHRA and CDR2 YSYEKL. CDR3 length: 17 residues. Trimming left V 1 base short and J 3 bases short, with 18 bases between. The CDR3 DNA sequence: TGCGCCAGCAGCCAAGTGACAGGTTCAGAGGGAGACACTGAAGCTTTCTTT. It encodes CASSQVTGSEGDTEAFF.

There are a few counts of this clonotype. V and J are TRBV4-1 and TRBJ2-2; 8 bases map to TRBD1. This CDR3 is 15 amino acids long. Germline assignment: CDR1 MGHRA and CDR2 YSYEKL. Trimming cost V 4 bases and J 2 bases; bases outside gene matches: 3. In DNA form, the CDR3 reads TGCGCCAGCAGCCGAGGACAGGGCAACACCGGGGAGCTGTTTTTT. It yields the protein CASSRGQGNTGELFF.

This clonotype has more than one count but fewer than ten. The chain has TRBV15 and TRBJ1-5; a possible D gene is TRBD1 (6 bases). Trimming shortened V by 7 bases and J by 8 bases, and 18 bases separated the two germline ends. The CDR3 runs to 14 residues. The germline CDR1 and CDR2 sequences are LNHNV and YYDKDF (reference sequence). The chain's CDR3 is CATTGRGGFEPQHF. CDR3 DNA: TGTGCCACCACTGGGAGAGGGGGGTTCGAGCCCCAGCATTTT. Full variable domain (outside the CDR3, taken from reference TRBV15 and TRBJ1-5): DAMVIQNPRYQVTQFGKPVTLSCSQTLNHNVMYWYQQKSSQAPKLLFHYYDKDFNNEADTPDNFQSRRPNTSFCFLDIRSPGLGDTAMYLCATTGRGGFEPQHFGDGTRLSIL.

The chain combines TRBV7-9 with TRBJ2-2; D is unresolved. V lost 6 bases to trimming and J lost 6 bases, with 17 bases between them. CDR1 is SEHNR and CDR2 is FQNEAQ in the germline V gene (reference sequence). CDR3 length equals 15 residues. The CDR3 is CASRLNLGVSGELFF. Written as DNA, the CDR3 is TGTGCCAGCAGGCTAAACCTGGGCGTATCCGGGGAGCTGTTTTTT.

This clonotype was seen a handful of times. The genes are TRBV4-1 and TRBJ2-3; 7 bases agree with TRBD1. Germline V gene sequence: CDR1 MGHRA, CDR2 YSYEKL. With 2 bases clipped from V and 2 bases from J, the junction kept 13 bases outside the gene matches. The CDR3 contains 18 residues. CDR3 coding DNA: TGCGCCAGCAGCCAACCGCCCAGGACAGGCTTACTCACAGATACGCAGTATTTT. It yields the protein CASSQPPRTGLLTDTQYF.

This clonotype showed up just a few times. The chain combines TRBV10-3 with TRBJ1-1, with a tentative D call TRBD1 (5 bases). V lost 7 bases and J 1 base, leaving 10 bases between the germline ends. Germline V gene sequence: CDR1 ENHRY, CDR2 SYGVKD. The CDR3 has 13 residues. Written as DNA, the CDR3 is TGTGCCATCACTATGACAGAGAACACTGAAGCTTTCTTT. Translation: CAITMTENTEAFF.

The CDR3 DNA is TGCAGCGTTGAGTCAGGGAAGGCCTATGGCTACACCTTC. This translates into CSVESGKAYGYTF. This sequence joins TRBV29-1 and TRBJ1-2; D might be TRBD1 (5 bases). Germline CDR1 SQVTM, CDR2 ANQGSEA. V was cut by 3 bases and J by 4 bases, with 12 bases left in between. This CDR3 has 13 residues.